The next 14 T cell receptor beta chains were all read from a single sample in a study of cytomegalovirus exposure and HLA in healthy donors. Libraries were prepared by immunoSEQ multiplex PCR; TCRdb keeps only in-frame clonotypes and omits some of them. The sample gives 110,000 or so clones, 70% to 85% of which show up once; more than 2.5% is in the top ten. Sequenced sample: PBMCs. These receptors all come from a woman between 18 and 30 years old in good health and CMV-seronegative.

This clone was seen just once. The chain links TRBV28 to TRBJ2-3; possible D gene TRBD2, 7 bases. Germline V gene lookup returns CDR1 MDHEN and CDR2 SYDVKM. The CDR3 is 13 amino acids. V was cut by 6 bases and J by 4 bases, with 11 bases left in between. The CDR3 nucleotides are TGTGCCAGCAGGAGGGGGGGGGCAGATACGCAGTATTTT. Translated: CASRRGGADTQYF.

The J gene is TRBJ1-6, the V gene TRBV4-2; no firm D call. The CDR3 covers 14 residues. The germline V gene encodes CDR1 LGHNA and CDR2 YNFKEQ. V gave up 0 bases and J gave up 7 bases, with 7 bases separating them. The CDR3 coding sequence is TGTGCCAGCAGCCAAGATTGGGCCAATTCACCCCTCCACTTT. Its protein is CASSQDWANSPLHF.

CDR3 loop: CASSLRDSSSGNTIYF. Here the CDR3 DNA reads TGTGCCAGCAGTTTAAGAGACAGCTCCTCTGGAAACACCATATATTTT. The chain is built from TRBV27 and TRBJ1-3; a weak D match, TRBD1 (5 bases). Deletions cut 2 bases from V and 0 bases from J, with 11 bases between. Germline CDR1 and CDR2: MNHEY and SMNVEV (reference sequence). The CDR3 is 16 residues long.

This sequence joins TRBV7-3 and TRBJ2-3, with 9 bases matching TRBD2. The V gene's germline CDR1 is SGHTA and CDR2 FQGTGA. Trimming cost V 5 bases and J 1 base; bases outside gene matches: 7. This CDR3 has 16 amino acids. The CDR3: CASSPRASGGTDTQYF. The CDR3 DNA is TGTGCCAGCAGCCCGAGGGCTAGCGGGGGCACAGATACGCAGTATTTT.

This clone was detected only once. This rearrangement joins TRBV6-4 to TRBJ2-3; 9 bases map to TRBD1. V shed 5 bases, J shed 3 bases, and the junction held 6 bases outside the gene matches. This CDR3 comprises 15 residues. Looked up from germline, CDR1 is MRHNA and CDR2 is SNTAGT. CDR3 loop: CASSIQGARTDTQYF. CDR3 DNA sequence: TGTGCCAGCAGTATACAGGGGGCGCGAACAGATACGCAGTATTTT.

The chain joins TRBV25-1 to TRBJ1-6; weak D call: TRBD1 (6 bases). The CDR3 spans 13 residues. V was shortened by 6 bases and J by 7 bases, with 10 bases between the two germline ends. Germline CDR1 and CDR2: MGHDK and SYGVNS. CDR3 region: CASRVQGNSPLHF. DNA of the CDR3: TGTGCCAGCAGGGTACAGGGAAATTCACCCCTCCACTTT.

The genes are TRBV28 and TRBJ2-7; 14 bases align to TRBD2. J was trimmed by 6 bases and V by 6 bases; bases with no gene match: 4. CDR1 and CDR2 from the germline V gene are MDHEN and SYDVKM. This CDR3 is built from 14 residues. The chain's CDR3 is CASRWGLAGAEQYF. The CDR3 nucleotides read TGTGCCAGCAGATGGGGACTAGCGGGGGCCGAGCAGTACTTC.

The genes are TRBV27 and TRBJ2-2, with D tentatively TRBD2 (8 bases). There are 17 residues in the CDR3. The germline V gene encodes CDR1 MNHEY and CDR2 SMNVEV (reference sequence). V dropped 6 bases and J dropped 4 bases, with 21 bases sitting between them. CDR3 sequence: CASRSSGGTDGTGELFF. Written as DNA, the CDR3 is TGTGCCAGCAGATCATCGGGGGGGACAGATGGCACCGGGGAGCTGTTTTTT.

This clone was counted once. The chain has TRBV19 and TRBJ1-1; D is uncertain. Trimming left V 0 bases short and J 8 bases short, with 10 bases between. CDR3 length: 13 residues. The germline CDR1 and CDR2 sequences are LNHDA and SQIVND (reference sequence). Here the CDR3 reads CASSIDFPPEAFF. DNA of the CDR3: TGTGCCAGTAGTATAGATTTTCCTCCCGAAGCTTTCTTT.

V gene TRBV5-6 combines with J gene TRBJ2-4; no reliable D call. The V gene's germline CDR1 is SGHDT and CDR2 YYEEEE. The CDR3 spans 12 residues. V gave up 3 bases and J gave up 8 bases, with 9 bases separating them. The CDR3, as DNA: TGTGCCAGCAGCTCACTTCGGGACATTCAGTACTTC. Amino acid sequence: CASSSLRDIQYF.

The V gene is TRBV7-8, the J gene TRBJ2-3; the match to TRBD2 covers 7 bases. This CDR3 has 15 amino acids. V lost 5 bases to trimming and J lost 3 bases; unmatched junction nucleotides: 8. The V gene's germline CDR1 is SGHVS and CDR2 FQNEAQ. The CDR3 loop is CASSLSGAKTDTQYF. The DNA of the CDR3 is TGTGCCAGCAGCCTAAGCGGGGCGAAAACAGATACGCAGTATTTT.

The chain has TRBV28 and TRBJ1-1, with 10 bases aligning to TRBD1. Germline CDR1 MDHEN, CDR2 SYDVKM. Trimming took 4 bases from V and 2 from J; bases not matched to a gene: 4. The CDR3 contains 15 residues. CDR3: CASSSDRGPNTEAFF. The CDR3 nucleotides read TGTGCCAGCAGTTCCGACAGGGGGCCAAACACTGAAGCTTTCTTT.

V gene TRBV5-5 combines with J gene TRBJ2-1, with a weak D call TRBD1 (5 bases). The germline V gene has CDR1 SGHKS and CDR2 YYEKEE (reference sequence). This CDR3 has 15 residues. V lost 0 bases, J lost 6 bases, and 13 bases lay in between. CDR3 bases: TGTGCCAGCAGCTTGGTCCGGACACGAATCAATGAGCAGTTCTTC. Protein: CASSLVRTRINEQFF.

The chain joins TRBV27 to TRBJ1-6, with a tentative D call TRBD1 (5 bases). The CDR3 has 15 residues. From germline, CDR1 is MNHEY and CDR2 SMNVEV (reference sequence). Trimming removed 2 bases from V and 6 bases from J, with 11 bases in between. CDR3 sequence: CASSLTRVGNSPLHF. The CDR3 coding sequence is TGTGCCAGCAGTTTAACCAGGGTGGGTAATTCACCCCTCCACTTT.